This TCR beta chain was identified in a study of identical twins. General observations from the study: These conclusions were based on statistical analysis (cross-sectional, not following the same donors). Twins shared beta out-of-frame sequences in excess, but this excess was weaker.

Every one of the donors was a healthy Caucasian. cDNA carried unique molecular identifiers, and a universal primer site was added by template switching. TCRdb passed the 5' RACE reads through MiXCR, listing each CDR3 protein once. This table has about 210,000 distinct CDR3 sequences, around 10% appearing once. Germline V lookup: CDR1 ENHRY, CDR2 SYGVKD. This CDR3 contains 13 residues. V was shortened by 11 bases and J by 4 bases, with 16 bases between the two germline ends. A few counts support this clonotype. Its antigen remains unknown. The source material was memory (CD45RO+) T cells sorted from blood. This clonotype was obtained from a woman aged 18-29 years in good health. The chain is built from TRBV10-3 and TRBJ2-3; D possibly uses TRBD1 or TRBD2 (5 bases each). The CDR3 is CAVGGARPDTQYF. DNA for the CDR3: TGTGCCGTTGGGGGAGCTCGCCCAGATACGCAGTATTTT.